The entry below gives a single TCR beta chain sequence along with its context. This CDR3 region has 13 residues. Trimming left V 5 bases short and J 10 bases short, with 15 bases between. Germline V lookup: CDR1 SEHNR, CDR2 FQNEAQ (reference sequence). Some clones are missing from TCRdb's copy, which holds only in-frame ones; the method was immunoSEQ multiplex PCR. The sample contains approximately 6,400 clones, roughly 78% of which appear only once. This record belongs to a study of T cell clonotyping in hematopoietic cell transplantation. Blood collection times were about day -28 and days 30, 100, 180 posttransplant.

The sequencing used peripheral blood mononuclear cells, collected 180 days after allogeneic stem cell transplant. V gene TRBV7-9 combines with J gene TRBJ2-1; a possible D gene is TRBD2 (5 bases). The clonotype originates from a male patient aged 70-79 years who had an allogeneic stem cell transplant from an unrelated donor, so T cells may come from the graft donor. Some clones in this sample may be carry-over from other donors' samples. CDR3 protein: CASSQGLVEEQFF. The DNA of the CDR3 is TGTGCCAGCAGCCAAGGACTCGTCGAGGAGCAGTTCTTC.